This T cell receptor (beta chain) was sequenced for a study of CD8+ T cells in alopecia areata. Study-wide context: Severity scores in treated patients reflected the percentage of scalp affected. Whole-study findings and limits: A large proportion of expanded lesional clones were detected persisting in scalp and blood during tofacitinib. Especially in alopecia totalis/universalis, lesional scalp showed greater clonality than normal scalp did. Scalp clonality and expanded CD8+ clones among the top 100 showed significant decreases with tofacitinib.

Regarding treatment: oral pan-JAK inhibitor, 5-10 mg twice daily. Germline values: CDR1 SGHRS, CDR2 YFSETQ. V gave up 4 bases and J gave up 1 base; unmatched junction bases: 7. The CDR3 has 16 amino acids. Once RNA had been extracted, it was reverse transcribed into cDNA to act as the sequencing template. Data came from immunoSEQ multiplex PCR; TCRdb stores just in-frame clones and leaves some out. Here the sample spans about 210,000 clones, approximately 72% being singletons. A word on this clone: Its antigen is not known.

The sequencing used CD4+ T cells sorted from blood, collected around week 44, from a patient treated with tofacitinib. V usage is TRBV5-1 and J usage is TRBJ1-3; 8 bases are shared with TRBD1. This TCR derives from a human donor with alopecia areata. The CDR3 is CASSLQGEMSGNTIYF. CDR3 sequence (DNA): TGCGCCAGCAGCCTACAGGGGGAGATGTCTGGAAACACCATATATTTT.